This T cell receptor beta chain comes out of a study of a mutant IDH1 vaccine in newly diagnosed glioma. The table came from immunoSEQ multiplex PCR; TCRdb's copy has only in-frame clones and leaves some out. Of fewer than 25,000 clones detected, approximately 81% appear once; the ten largest clones hold over 2.5%. In germline, CDR1 is LGHNA, CDR2 YSLEER. This CDR3 has 15 residues. The trim removed 0 bases at V and 4 bases at J, leaving 5 bases unmatched. As for time point: week 47, end of study. A single vaccine dose contained 300 ug of mutant IDH1 20-mer peptide, and topical imiquimod was used with it. To note about this clone: Antigen specificity is unknown.

The chain links TRBV4-3 to TRBJ1-2; 7 positions agree with TRBD1. The TCR was taken from a man aged 35-49 years with glioma. The material was PBMCs, obtained from a glioma patient whose treatment included an IDH1 peptide vaccine. CDR3 bases: TGCGCCAGCAGCCAAGAGCCCGGGACAGCCTATGGCTACACCTTC. Its protein product is CASSQEPGTAYGYTF.